These 8 T cell receptor beta chains came from one sample sequenced in a study of T-cell reconstitution after alpha-beta-depleted transplantation in children. For TCRbeta, the library was prepared with unique molecular identifiers. TCRdb independently ran MiXCR on the PCR reads; one entry per CDR3 protein. This sample has around 440,000 distinct CDR3 sequences; around 15% occur once, and the top ten carry 29%. The input for sequencing was PBMCs, mostly from graft donor cells, taken 360 days after TCRalphabeta/CD19-depleted stem cell transplant. The receptor source for this set is a boy under three years old who had a stem cell transplant for Wiskott-Aldrich syndrome, so the T cells may come from the graft donor.

The chain carries TRBV3-1 and TRBJ2-2; D is unresolved. CDR1 and CDR2 from the germline V gene are LGHDT and YNNKEL (reference sequence). The CDR3 contains 18 residues. V was cut by 3 bases and J by 1 base, with 18 bases left in between. The CDR3 spells CASSHLPKTVGNTGELFF. CDR3 sequence (DNA): TGTGCCAGCAGCCATCTCCCCAAAACAGTAGGGAACACCGGGGAGCTGTTTTTT.

This clonotype was seen a few times. The chain is built from TRBV24-1 and TRBJ2-7, with 8 nucleotides matching TRBD1. The germline V gene has CDR1 KGHDR and CDR2 SFDVKD. The length of the CDR3 is 16 residues. J gave up 0 bases and V 4 bases, and 7 bases lay outside the gene matches. The CDR3 DNA sequence: TGTGCCACCAGTGACCCGCACAGGGGGAACTCCTACGAGCAGTACTTC. This gives the protein CATSDPHRGNSYEQYF.

This sequence joins TRBV7-2 and TRBJ2-1; D gene unclear. The CDR3 extends over 14 amino acids. V gave up 4 bases and J gave up 4 bases, with 11 bases separating them. Per the germline V gene, CDR1 is SGHTA and CDR2 is FQGNSA. The CDR3 bases are TGTGCCAGCAGCTACCGGAGCCCGTACAATGAGCAGTTCTTC. Protein product: CASSYRSPYNEQFF.

This clonotype was recorded many times. The chain carries TRBV12-3 or TRBV12-4 and TRBJ2-2, with TRBD2 identical over 7 bases. The length of the CDR3 is 16 residues. J gave up 3 bases and V 8 bases, and 12 bases lay outside the gene matches. CDR3 in amino acids: CASRKVGGRHTGELFF. CDR3 coding DNA: TGTGCCAGCCGAAAGGTGGGGGGGAGGCACACCGGGGAGCTGTTTTTT.

This rearrangement joins TRBV12-5 to TRBJ2-1; 11 bases align to TRBD2. The trim removed 2 bases at V and 6 bases at J, leaving 6 bases unmatched. The CDR3 covers 16 residues. The germline V gene encodes CDR1 LGHNT and CDR2 FRNRAP. This chain's CDR3 is CASGLILAGGLNEQFF. In DNA, the CDR3 is TGTGCTAGTGGTTTGATCCTAGCGGGGGGCCTCAATGAGCAGTTCTTC.

This chain joins TRBV3-1 and TRBJ2-7, with 8 bases that match TRBD2. The CDR3 contains 14 residues. V shed 2 bases, J shed 3 bases, and the junction held 3 bases outside the gene matches. CDR1 LGHDT and CDR2 YNNKEL come from the germline V gene (reference sequence). CDR3 bases: TGTGCCAGCAGCCAAACTAGCGGTTACTACGAGCAGTACTTC. Amino acids: CASSQTSGYYEQYF.

This clonotype was seen a few times. As DNA, the CDR3 is TGTGCCAGCAGTTTTCAGGGCGTCAACTATGGCTACACCTTC. Its protein product is CASSFQGVNYGYTF. The chain combines TRBV12-3 or TRBV12-4 with TRBJ1-2, with D possibly being TRBD1 (5 bases). Trimming cost V 3 bases and J 2 bases, with 10 bases left between them. The CDR3 covers 14 residues.

The chain carries TRBV4-3 and TRBJ2-2; no reliable D call. V gave up 1 base and J gave up 1 base, with 7 bases separating them. Germline values: CDR1 LGHNA, CDR2 YSLEER. CDR3 length equals 15 residues. For the CDR3, the DNA is TGCGCCAGCAGCCAAGTAAGCTTGAACACCGGGGAGCTGTTTTTT. Translation: CASSQVSLNTGELFF.